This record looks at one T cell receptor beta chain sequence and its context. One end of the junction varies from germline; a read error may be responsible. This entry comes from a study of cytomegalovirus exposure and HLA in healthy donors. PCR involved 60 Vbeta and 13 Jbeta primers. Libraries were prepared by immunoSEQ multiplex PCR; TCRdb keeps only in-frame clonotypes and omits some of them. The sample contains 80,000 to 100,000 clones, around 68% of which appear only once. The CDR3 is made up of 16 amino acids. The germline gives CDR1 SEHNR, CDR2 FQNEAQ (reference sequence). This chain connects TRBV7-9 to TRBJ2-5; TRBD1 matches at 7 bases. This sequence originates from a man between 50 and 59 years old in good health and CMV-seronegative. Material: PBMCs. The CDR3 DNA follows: TGTTCCAGCAGCAACCTAGGGACAGAGCCCCAAGAGACCCAGTACTTC. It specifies CSSSNLGTEPQETQYF.